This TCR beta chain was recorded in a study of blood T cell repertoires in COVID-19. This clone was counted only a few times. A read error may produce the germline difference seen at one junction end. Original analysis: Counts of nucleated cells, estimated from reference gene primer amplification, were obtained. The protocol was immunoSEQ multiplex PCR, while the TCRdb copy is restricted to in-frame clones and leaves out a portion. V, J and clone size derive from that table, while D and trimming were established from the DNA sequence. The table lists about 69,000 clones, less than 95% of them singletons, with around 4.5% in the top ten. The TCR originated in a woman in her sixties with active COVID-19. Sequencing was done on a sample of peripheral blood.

The chain's CDR3 is CASSQGVTRELFF. The CDR3 bases are TGTGCCAGCAGCCAAGGAGTCACCCGGGAGCTGTTTTTT. The chain uses TRBV4-2 and TRBJ2-2; D is uncertain. The CDR3 runs 13 residues. Germline V lookup: CDR1 LGHNA, CDR2 YNFKEQ.